The sequence of this T cell receptor (beta chain) was determined in a study of CD8 T cells in Susac syndrome. TCR beta sequencing covered blood CD8+ and CD4+ T cells. Healthy donors, matched for age and sex, constituted the control group. Both CD4+ and CD8+ T cells were negatively isolated, and TEMRA cells underwent FACS enrichment. cDNA came from roughly 0.5 to 1 ug RNA primed by random hexamers. Amplification of TCR beta CDR3 used immunoSEQ multiplex PCR across 54 Vbeta and 13 Jbeta. TCRdb ran MiXCR on the immunoSEQ multiplex PCR reads and lists one entry per CDR3 protein. This sample has fewer than 70,000 distinct CDR3 sequences; 95% occur once, and the top ten carry 0.24%. The source is a human donor in good health. Sequenced: CD8+ T cells from PBMCs.

CDR3: CASSVRDRDYGYTF. The CDR3 region has the DNA TGTGCCAGCAGCGTCCGGGACAGGGATTATGGCTACACCTTC. The V and J genes are TRBV9 and TRBJ1-2; 9 bases fit TRBD1. The germline V gene has CDR1 SGDLS and CDR2 YYNGEE. This CDR3 is built from 14 residues. J lost 5 bases, V lost 2 bases, and 4 bases had no gene match. Supplemented by reference TRBV9 and TRBJ1-2, the full variable domain reads DSGVTQTPKHLITATGQRVTLRCSPRSGDLSVYWYQQSLDQGLQFLIQYYNGEERAKGNILERFSAQQFPDLHSELNLSSLELGDSALYFCASSVRDRDYGYTFGSGTRLTVV.